This T cell receptor (beta chain) was sequenced in a study of metastatic and nonmetastatic thyroid tumors (dated by TCRdb to the early 2020s). As for the study more broadly: Repertoires from peripheral blood and from tumor or nodule tissue samples of malignant and benign thyroid patients were compared. Summary of the overall study and its limitations: In both blood and tumor samples, malignant tumors were reported to have significantly higher TCR beta diversity than benign nodules.

Library preparation employed PCR. TCRdb records Illumina HiSeq 4000 as the sequencer. The TCR beta-chain CDR3 region of each patient was profiled by high-throughput sequencing. Per the authors' processing: CDR3 differences across clinicopathological groups were used to build a classifier for discriminating distant-metastatic papillary thyroid cancer patients. Repertoire diversity was assessed with the Shannon index, and tumor-blood repertoire similarity with the Morisita-Horn index. Using fastp at Q25 and MiXCR, TCRdb reprocessed the public reads and kept productive beta chains. The V and J calls follow TCRdb's processing rather than the paper's. Across this sample there are around 15,000 clones, with 25% to 35% seen only once. The ten largest clones add up to nearly 4% of the sample. None of the patients had been given any treatment before thyroid surgery. Using T-cell receptor beta sequencing, the researchers looked back retrospectively at clinical samples from patients, gathered between the early 2010s and the late 2010s.

The germline V gene (reference sequence) yields DFQATT for CDR1 and SNEGSKA for CDR2. Trimmed from V: 5 bases; trimmed from J: 4 bases; junction bases lacking a gene match: 7. The CDR3 holds 15 amino acids from the cysteine to the phenylalanine. The CDR3 DNA has 45 bases and is translated from base 1. Concerning this clone itself: No cognate antigen has been identified for it. The sample holds no much larger clone one base away, and base qualities are not on file.

Sequenced: blood. This sequence uses TRBV20-1 and TRBJ2-1, with 11 bases matching TRBD2. This receptor was taken from a female donor with papillary thyroid cancer or a benign thyroid nodule (not recorded which). Some clones in this sample may be carry-over from other donors' samples. The CDR3 reads CSAPSGTSGYNEQFF. The DNA sequence follows: TGCAGTGCTCCATCTGGGACTAGCGGATACAATGAGCAGTTCTTC.